This TCR beta chain was profiled in a study of blood T cell repertoires in COVID-19. Study details: Samples representing acute and convalescent COVID-19 were sourced from the United States, Italy and Spain. The analysed material was cDNA or gDNA that came from T cells, B-cell-depleted T cells, or PBMCs.

Authors' analysis steps: Reference gene primer amplification yielded estimated nucleated cell counts. The protocol was immunoSEQ multiplex PCR, while the TCRdb copy is restricted to in-frame clones and leaves out a portion. For V, J and clone size, that table is used; D and trimming come from the DNA. Among around 160,000 clones, approximately 80% were seen once, and the ten largest hold roughly a tenth. Germline-derived CDR1 and CDR2 are LGHNA and YSLEER. The CDR3 is 15 residues long. The V end lost 0 bases, the J end lost 4 bases, and 12 bases lay between the germline ends. Source material: peripheral blood. The TCR originated in a human donor in a cohort sampled during active COVID-19. This chain joins TRBV4-3 and TRBJ1-2; tentatively, D is TRBD1 (5 bases). The CDR3 protein is CASSQDFRTSYGYTF. CDR3 sequence (DNA): TGCGCCAGCAGCCAAGATTTCAGGACAAGCTATGGCTACACCTTC.